This entry is about one TCR beta chain. Its antigen is not identified. PCR used 60 Vbeta primers and 13 Jbeta primers. Using immunoSEQ multiplex PCR, the repertoire was profiled, and TCRdb retains in-frame clones only, with some absent. This sample yields about 93,000 clones, of which about two thirds are seen a single time; roughly 5.5% belongs to the top ten. The data derive from a study of cytomegalovirus exposure and HLA in healthy donors. The study's findings and limits: Further analysis, carried out later, found HLA-associated TCR beta chains more clonally expanded than equally common other chains. About 180 TCR beta chains were listed as cytomegalovirus-associated.

Between the trimmed V and J ends, which lost 0 bases and 2 bases, there was a span of 10 bases. Germline V gene sequence: CDR1 GTSNPN, CDR2 SVGIG (reference sequence). The CDR3 length is 14 residues. This clonotype was sampled from a boy younger than 18 in good health and CMV-seropositive. Sequencing used PBMCs. The chain employs TRBV30 and TRBJ1-2; D unresolved. For the CDR3, the DNA is TGTGCCTGGAGTGTAGGCTTACAGAACTATGGCTACACCTTC. This gives the protein CAWSVGLQNYGYTF.